The 2 T cell receptor beta chains below all came from one sample that was sequenced in a study of CD8+ T cells in alopecia areata. The treatment here: oral pan-JAK inhibitor, 5-10 mg twice daily. Once RNA had been extracted, it was reverse transcribed into cDNA to act as the sequencing template. Clones were read by immunoSEQ multiplex PCR, and TCRdb kept only the in-frame ones, dropping some. The table includes more than 200,000 clones, around 43% detected once. The sequencing here drew on CD4+ T cells sorted from blood, taken around week 36, from a patient treated with tofacitinib. The origin of the receptors is a human donor with alopecia areata.

The chain employs TRBV30 and TRBJ1-1; perhaps TRBD1 as D (6 bases). The CDR3 runs 13 residues. V was trimmed by 2 bases and J by 5 bases, leaving 12 bases between them. Germline loops: CDR1 GTSNPN, CDR2 SVGIG (reference sequence). CDR3 DNA: TGTGCCTGGAGTTCAAGGGGGGAGACTGAAGCTTTCTTT. Its translation is CAWSSRGETEAFF.

This clone was detected many times. This chain connects TRBV18 to TRBJ2-7, with D uncertain. Germline V lookup: CDR1 KGHSH, CDR2 LQKENI. V gave up 2 bases and J gave up 2 bases, with 13 bases separating them. The CDR3 is 15 amino acids. The CDR3: CASSPSSRPAYEQYF. For the CDR3, the DNA is TGTGCCAGCTCACCATCTTCTCGGCCAGCCTACGAGCAGTACTTC.